This T cell receptor beta chain stems from a study of blood T cell repertoires in COVID-19. As for the study in general: From the United States, Italy and Spain came samples of acute and convalescent COVID-19. T cells, B-cell-depleted T cells, or PBMCs provided the cDNA or gDNA that served as material.

Patients in Seattle were enrolled during active infection, then followed longitudinally. Profiling relied on immunoSEQ multiplex PCR, and the TCRdb table lists in-frame clones only, not all of them. The table lists 200,000 to 300,000 clones, 80% to 95% of them singletons. The CDR3 runs to 13 residues. The germline gives CDR1 SNHLY, CDR2 FYNNEI. Trimming shortened V by 7 bases and J by 1 base, and 11 bases separated the two germline ends. The gene calls are TRBV2 and TRBJ2-7; D gene uncertain. This sequence originates from a man aged 30 to 45 with COVID-19, enrolled during active disease. Sequencing input: peripheral blood. The CDR3 loop is CASKSDGSYEQYF. The CDR3 DNA sequence: TGTGCCAGCAAGAGCGACGGATCCTACGAGCAGTACTTC.